This section outlines one T cell receptor (beta chain) sequence together with its context. This clonotype was seen a handful of times. This clone's antigen is unknown. A read error may account for a junction end that differs from germline. The source of the sample is a study of human T cells and chemical hapten exposure (dated by TCRdb to the early 2020s). At the level of the whole study: For sensitization, 2% DPC in acetone was applied to a roughly 2 cm by roughly 2 cm area of upper inner arm skin. For TCR sequencing, blood came from twenty-nine alopecia patients at anywhere from one to four time points (pre-sensitization, 2, 6 and 24 weeks). Throughout the study period of around 24 weeks, patients also received therapeutic DPC doses to the scalp every week. Libraries were pooled for sequencing, and variation in per-sample TCR yields was attributed mainly to small differences in library volumes within the pool. Alopecia areata with under or over 50% scalp involvement, alopecia totalis and alopecia universalis were represented in the patient cohort, which was mostly female. This study followed changes in the peripheral blood TCR repertoire in vivo during primary and secondary sensitization of alopecia patients to the hapten diphenylcyclopropenone (DPC). Blood samples were taken from patients before sensitization (week 0) and then at 2, 6 and about 24 weeks after DPC sensitization. Patch testing was performed on the upper back with Finn chambers containing 0.01% DPC, and the patch tests were scored after 6 days according to International Contact Dermatitis Research Group standards. Overall study outcomes, separate from this receptor: Compared with pre-sensitization or healthy control sets, expanded TCRs formed significantly more large CDR3 similarity clusters, which is consistent with antigen-driven responses. The number of TCRs above 1 in 1000 frequency did not change with DPC sensitization; there was no evidence of global repertoire structure alterations. Repeated subsampling changed both the strength of the expansion versus patch-test correlation and the threshold at which the correlation became significant. Because all patients had alopecia, a presumed autoimmune disease, the immune response of the patients might differ from that of healthy individuals. The number of PT1 expanded TCRs positively correlated with patch test score, significant at thresholds 8, 16 and 32 but not 4.

Explained via the paper, the time point label denotes: patch test 2, 6 weeks after DPC sensitization. The treatment or condition label for this specimen denotes: therapeutic diphenylcyclopropenone sensitization with weekly scalp DPC. Blood at each patch-test visit was drawn before the patch test was applied. Patients were eligible if aged 18 to 70, diagnosed with alopecia and judged suitable for DPC therapy, and pregnant patients were excluded. Total RNA was extracted from unfractionated whole blood collected in Tempus Blood RNA tubes. Inclusive of the bounding cysteine and phenylalanine, the CDR3 is 14 residues long. Here the CDR3 DNA is all that survives: 42 bases in frame from base 1. CDR1 and CDR2 are drawn from the germline V gene (reference sequence): SSHAT, FNYEAQ. The library was generated by RACE. Sequenced on a NextSeq 500. During library preparation, unique molecular identifiers were attached to individual cDNA molecules so that TCRs could be counted quantitatively and reproducibly. From each blood RNA sample, both TCR alpha and TCR beta chains were sequenced. Regarding the original processing steps: A median of about 87,000 TCRs per sample was observed, with a range of 23,224 to 690,600. The Decombinator software suite was used to annotate V, J and CDR3 in the TCR reads. For PS versus PT1 abundance plots, all samples were subsampled to the same number of TCRs (28,000). Expanded TCRs were defined as absent before sensitization and observed at least eight times at the 2-week time point. TCRdb took the public reads, trimmed them with fastp at Q25, ran MiXCR for clone calling and kept in-frame beta chains. Entries are consolidated by CDR3 protein sequence, retaining the most common genes and DNA. These V and J calls derive from TCRdb rather than the authors' analysis. This sample holds hundreds of thousands of distinct CDR3 sequences; under 6.5% were observed only once. About 6% of the sample is taken by the ten largest.

The clonotype comes from a woman younger than 35 with alopecia areata. Some clones in this sample may be carry-over from other donors' samples. Source: whole blood, taken in connection with sensitization to the hapten diphenylcyclopropenone (DPC). The V gene is TRBV7-7 and the J gene is TRBJ2-1; TRBD2 could be the D gene, as 5 bases match. The encoded CDR3 is CASSPRELQAEQFF. The DNA is TGTGCTAGCAGCCCCCGGGAACTGCAAGCGGAGCAGTTCTTC.